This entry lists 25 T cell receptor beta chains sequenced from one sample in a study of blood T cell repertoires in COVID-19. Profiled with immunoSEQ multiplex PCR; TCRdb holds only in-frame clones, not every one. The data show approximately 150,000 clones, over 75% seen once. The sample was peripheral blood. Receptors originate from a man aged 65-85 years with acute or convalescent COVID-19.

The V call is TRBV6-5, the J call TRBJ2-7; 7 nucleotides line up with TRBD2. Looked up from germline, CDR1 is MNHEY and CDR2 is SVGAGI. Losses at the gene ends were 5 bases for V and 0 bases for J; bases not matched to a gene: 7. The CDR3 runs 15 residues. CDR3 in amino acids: CASSTGGRDSYEQYF. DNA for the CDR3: TGTGCCAGCAGTACCGGGGGGAGGGACTCCTACGAGCAGTACTTC.

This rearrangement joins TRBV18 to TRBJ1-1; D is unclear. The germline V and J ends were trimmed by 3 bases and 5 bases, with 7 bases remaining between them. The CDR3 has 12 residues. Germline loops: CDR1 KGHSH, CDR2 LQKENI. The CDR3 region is CASSPGETEAFF. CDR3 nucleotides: TGTGCCAGCTCACCGGGAGAGACTGAAGCTTTCTTT.

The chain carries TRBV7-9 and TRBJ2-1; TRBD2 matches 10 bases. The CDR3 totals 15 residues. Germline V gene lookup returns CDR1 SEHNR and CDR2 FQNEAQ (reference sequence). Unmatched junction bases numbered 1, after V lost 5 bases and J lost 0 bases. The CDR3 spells CASSPSGSSYNEQFF. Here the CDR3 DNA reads TGTGCCAGCAGCCCTAGCGGGAGCTCCTACAATGAGCAGTTCTTC.

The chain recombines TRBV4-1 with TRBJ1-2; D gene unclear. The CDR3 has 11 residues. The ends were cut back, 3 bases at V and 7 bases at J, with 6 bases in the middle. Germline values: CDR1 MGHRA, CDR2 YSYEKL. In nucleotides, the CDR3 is TGCGCCAGCAGCCAGGAGGCTGGCTACACCTTC. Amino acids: CASSQEAGYTF.

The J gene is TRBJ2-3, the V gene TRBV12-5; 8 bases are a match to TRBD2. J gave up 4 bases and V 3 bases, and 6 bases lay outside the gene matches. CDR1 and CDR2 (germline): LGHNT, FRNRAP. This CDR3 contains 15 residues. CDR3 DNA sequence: TGTGCTAGTGGTTTCGGGGGGGGTCTTGCAGATACGCAGTATTTT. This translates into CASGFGGGLADTQYF.

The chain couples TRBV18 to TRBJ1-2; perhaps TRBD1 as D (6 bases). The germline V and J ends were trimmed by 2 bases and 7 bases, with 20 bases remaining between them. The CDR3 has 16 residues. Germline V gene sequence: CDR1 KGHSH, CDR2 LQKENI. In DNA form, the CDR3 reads TGTGCCAGCTCACCATCGGGACCCTCCTCAGGGGTTGGCTACACCTTC. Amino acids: CASSPSGPSSGVGYTF.

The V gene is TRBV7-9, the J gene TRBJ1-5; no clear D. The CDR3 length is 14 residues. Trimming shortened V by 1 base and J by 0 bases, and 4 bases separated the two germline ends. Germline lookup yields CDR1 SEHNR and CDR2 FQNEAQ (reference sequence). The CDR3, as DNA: TGTGCCAGCAGCTTAGGGGCTAGCAATCAGCCCCAGCATTTT. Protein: CASSLGASNQPQHF.

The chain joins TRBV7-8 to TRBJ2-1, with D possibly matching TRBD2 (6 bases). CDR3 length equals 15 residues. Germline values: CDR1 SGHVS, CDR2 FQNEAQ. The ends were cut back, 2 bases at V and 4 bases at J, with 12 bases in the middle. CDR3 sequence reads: CASSLYRGAYNEQFF. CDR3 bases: TGTGCCAGCAGCTTATATCGCGGGGCATACAATGAGCAGTTCTTC.

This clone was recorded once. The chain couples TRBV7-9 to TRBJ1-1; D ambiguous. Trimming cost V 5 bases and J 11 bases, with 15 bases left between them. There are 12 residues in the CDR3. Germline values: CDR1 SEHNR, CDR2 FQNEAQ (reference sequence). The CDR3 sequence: CASSLLGGGAFF. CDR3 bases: TGTGCCAGCAGCCTACTAGGTGGCGGGGCTTTCTTT.

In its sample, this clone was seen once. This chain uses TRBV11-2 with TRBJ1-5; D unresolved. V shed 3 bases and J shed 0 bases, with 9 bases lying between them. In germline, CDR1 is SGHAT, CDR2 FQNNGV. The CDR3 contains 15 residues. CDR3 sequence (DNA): TGTGCCAGCAGCTTCGAGGCGTATAGCAATCAGCCCCAGCATTTT. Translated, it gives CASSFEAYSNQPQHF.

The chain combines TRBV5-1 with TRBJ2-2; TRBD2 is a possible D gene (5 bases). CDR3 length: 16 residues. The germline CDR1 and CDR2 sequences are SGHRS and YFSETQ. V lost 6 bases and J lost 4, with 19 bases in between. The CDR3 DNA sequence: TGCGCCAGCAACTTAGGAAGTCGCGCGGGCACCGGGGAGCTGTTTTTT. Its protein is CASNLGSRAGTGELFF.

The CDR3 DNA is TGCAGCGTTCATACAGGGGGCAAAACTGAAGCTTTCTTT. Residues: CSVHTGGKTEAFF. J is TRBJ1-1 and V is TRBV29-1; 9 positions agree with TRBD1. Germline V gene data show CDR1 as SQVTM and CDR2 as ANQGSEA. V gave up 5 bases and J gave up 5 bases; unmatched junction bases: 6. This CDR3 spans 13 amino acids.

This CDR3 is CASSETGGVGELFF. CDR3 DNA sequence: TGCGCCAGCAGTGAGACAGGGGGCGTCGGGGAGCTGTTTTTT. The chain recombines TRBV10-1 with TRBJ2-2; 9 positions agree with TRBD1. Germline-derived CDR1 and CDR2 are WNHNN and SYGVQD (reference sequence). CDR3 size: 14 residues. V shed 2 bases and J 7 bases; nucleotides not matched to a gene: 2.

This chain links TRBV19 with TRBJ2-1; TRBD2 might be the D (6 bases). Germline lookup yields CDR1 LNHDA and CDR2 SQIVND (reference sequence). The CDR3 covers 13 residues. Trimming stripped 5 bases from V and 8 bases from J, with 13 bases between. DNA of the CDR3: TGTGCCAGTAGTCTCTTGCGGGGCGATGAGCAGTTCTTC. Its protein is CASSLLRGDEQFF.

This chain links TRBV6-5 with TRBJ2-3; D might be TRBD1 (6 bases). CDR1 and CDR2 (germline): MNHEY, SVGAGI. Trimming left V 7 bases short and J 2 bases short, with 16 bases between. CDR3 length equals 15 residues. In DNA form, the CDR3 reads TGTGCCAGCAATACCCCGGGACAAAACACAGATACGCAGTATTTT. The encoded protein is CASNTPGQNTDTQYF.

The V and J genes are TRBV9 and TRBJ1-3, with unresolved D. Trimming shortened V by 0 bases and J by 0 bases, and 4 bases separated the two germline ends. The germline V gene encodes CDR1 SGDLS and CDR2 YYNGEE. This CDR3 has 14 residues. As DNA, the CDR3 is TGTGCCAGCAGCGTAGCCAGCTCTGGAAACACCATATATTTT. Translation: CASSVASSGNTIYF.

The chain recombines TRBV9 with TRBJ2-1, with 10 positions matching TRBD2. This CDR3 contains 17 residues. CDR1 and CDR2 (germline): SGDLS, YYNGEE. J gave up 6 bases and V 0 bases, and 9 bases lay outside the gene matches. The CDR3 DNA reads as TGTGCCAGCAGCGTAGTGGGGGCGCTAGCGGGGGCCAATGAGCAGTTCTTC. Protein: CASSVVGALAGANEQFF.

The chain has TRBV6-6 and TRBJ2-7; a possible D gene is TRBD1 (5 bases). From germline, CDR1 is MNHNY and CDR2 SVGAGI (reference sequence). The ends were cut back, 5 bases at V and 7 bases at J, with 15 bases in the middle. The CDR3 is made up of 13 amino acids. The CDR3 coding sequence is TGTGCCAGCAGTACCCAGCAGGGTAAAGAGCAGTACTTC. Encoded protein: CASSTQQGKEQYF.

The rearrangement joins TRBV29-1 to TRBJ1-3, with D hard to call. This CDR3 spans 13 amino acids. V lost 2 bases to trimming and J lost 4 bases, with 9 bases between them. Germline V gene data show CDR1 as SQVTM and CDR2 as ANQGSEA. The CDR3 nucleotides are TGCAGCGTTGAAAGTCCACTCGGAAACACCATATATTTT. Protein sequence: CSVESPLGNTIYF.

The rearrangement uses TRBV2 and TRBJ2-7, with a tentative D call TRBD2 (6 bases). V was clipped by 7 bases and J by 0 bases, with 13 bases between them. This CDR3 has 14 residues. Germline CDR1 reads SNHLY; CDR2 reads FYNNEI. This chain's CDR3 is CASIGTYSSYEQYF. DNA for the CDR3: TGTGCCAGCATCGGGACTTACAGCTCCTACGAGCAGTACTTC.

This chain's CDR3 is CASRVRNEKLFF. The CDR3 bases are TGTGCCAGCAGGGTCAGAAATGAAAAACTGTTTTTT. The rearrangement links TRBV28 to TRBJ1-4, with D uncertain. This CDR3 has 12 residues. The germline V and J ends were trimmed by 6 bases and 5 bases, with 7 bases remaining between them. CDR1 is MDHEN and CDR2 is SYDVKM in the germline V gene.

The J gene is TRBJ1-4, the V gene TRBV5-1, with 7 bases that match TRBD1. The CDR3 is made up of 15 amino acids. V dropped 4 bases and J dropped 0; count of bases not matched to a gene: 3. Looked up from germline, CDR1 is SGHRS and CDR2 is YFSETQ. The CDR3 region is CASSDREATNEKLFF. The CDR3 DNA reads TGCGCCAGCAGCGACAGGGAAGCAACTAATGAAAAACTGTTTTTT.

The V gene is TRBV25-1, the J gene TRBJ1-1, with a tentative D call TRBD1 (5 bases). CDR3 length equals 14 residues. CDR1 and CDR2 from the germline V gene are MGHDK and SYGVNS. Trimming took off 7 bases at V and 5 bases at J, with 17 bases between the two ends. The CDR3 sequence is CASMREGRRTEAFF. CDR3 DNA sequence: TGTGCCAGCATGAGGGAGGGGCGCCGGACTGAAGCTTTCTTT.

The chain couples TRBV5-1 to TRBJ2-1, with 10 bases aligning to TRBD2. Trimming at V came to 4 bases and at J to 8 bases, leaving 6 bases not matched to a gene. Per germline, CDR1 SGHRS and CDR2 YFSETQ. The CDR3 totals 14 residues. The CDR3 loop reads CASSEPSGSDEQFF. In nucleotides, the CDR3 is TGCGCCAGCAGCGAACCTAGCGGGAGTGATGAGCAGTTCTTC.

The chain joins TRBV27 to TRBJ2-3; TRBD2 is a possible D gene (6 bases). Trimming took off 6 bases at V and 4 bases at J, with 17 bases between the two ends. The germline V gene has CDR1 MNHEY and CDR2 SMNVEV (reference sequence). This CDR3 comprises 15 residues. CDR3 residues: CASSSGLLDSDTQYF. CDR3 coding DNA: TGTGCCAGCAGCTCGGGACTCCTTGACTCAGATACGCAGTATTTT.